This is a list of T cell receptor beta chains from one sample in a study of blood T cell repertoires in COVID-19. Assay: immunoSEQ multiplex PCR; the TCRdb copy retains only in-frame clones and omits some. Of approximately 96,000 clones listed, roughly 90% are singletons. Input material: peripheral blood. These receptors were obtained from a human donor with COVID-19, enrolled during active disease. The donor label of this sample is uncertain. The CDR3 runs from the conserved cysteine through the conserved F or W. D genes are given only for firm matches. Clone size, where shown, is once, few, many, or a class for clones that have expanded.

CDR3 DNA: TGCGCCAGCAGTCGGCGGGAGAGCTACAATGAGCAGTTCTTC
CDR3 protein: CASSRRESYNEQFF
D gene: TRBD2
V gene: TRBV5-1
J gene: TRBJ2-1
clone size: .

CDR3 DNA: TGTGCCAGCAGCAAAGTAGGCGGTCGCGCTTTCTTT
CDR3 protein: CASSKVGGRAFF
D gene: .
V gene: TRBV7-9
J gene: TRBJ1-1
clone size: .

CDR3 DNA: TGTGCCAGCAGCCAGGGGAGGGGGAACACTGAAGCTTTCTTT
CDR3 protein: CASSQGRGNTEAFF
D gene: .
V gene: TRBV7-3
J gene: TRBJ1-1
clone size: .

CDR3 DNA: TGTGCCAGCTCACGACCGGGACAGGCGTACGAGCAGTACTTC
CDR3 protein: CASSRPGQAYEQYF
D gene: TRBD1
V gene: TRBV18
J gene: TRBJ2-7
clone size: few

CDR3 DNA: TGTGCCAGTAGTACCGAAGAGAGTTATAGCAATCAGCCCCAGCATTTT
CDR3 protein: CASSTEESYSNQPQHF
D gene: .
V gene: TRBV19
J gene: TRBJ1-5
clone size: few

CDR3 DNA: TGTGCCAGCAGTCTGGACAGGGAGGCTTTCTTT
CDR3 protein: CASSLDREAFF
D gene: TRBD1
V gene: TRBV3-1/TRBV3-2
J gene: TRBJ1-1
clone size: .

CDR3 DNA: TGTGCCAGCAGCTTTTCAGAGACAGGGACAACCGCAACTAATGAAAAACTGTTTTTT
CDR3 protein: CASSFSETGTTATNEKLFF
D gene: TRBD1
V gene: TRBV7-7
J gene: TRBJ1-4
clone size: .

CDR3 DNA: TGTGCCAGCAGTGAATTAGGACAGGGGGTTGGAAACACCATATATTTT
CDR3 protein: CASSELGQGVGNTIYF
D gene: TRBD1
V gene: TRBV25-1
J gene: TRBJ1-3
clone size: once

CDR3 DNA: TGTGCCAGCACTCCCCCGTGGGGGACACGACCTTTCGAGCAGTACTTC
CDR3 protein: CASTPPWGTRPFEQYF
D gene: .
V gene: TRBV6-6
J gene: TRBJ2-7
clone size: .

CDR3 DNA: TGTGCCAGCAGCTTAAGGGCTGGGAGCGACTATGGCTACACCTTC
CDR3 protein: CASSLRAGSDYGYTF
D gene: .
V gene: TRBV7-3
J gene: TRBJ1-2
clone size: .

CDR3 DNA: TGCGCCAGCAGCTTGCAGGGGAACTATGGCTACACCTTC
CDR3 protein: CASSLQGNYGYTF
D gene: .
V gene: TRBV5-1
J gene: TRBJ1-2
clone size: .

CDR3 DNA: TGCAGTGCTAGTGACGGACAGGGGAGTTCACCCCTCCACTTT
CDR3 protein: CSASDGQGSSPLHF
D gene: TRBD1
V gene: TRBV20-1
J gene: TRBJ1-6
clone size: once

CDR3 DNA: TGTGCCAGCAGCTTCGCAGGGGAGGGCCAAGAGACCCAGTACTTC
CDR3 protein: CASSFAGEGQETQYF
D gene: .
V gene: TRBV7-3
J gene: TRBJ2-5
clone size: few

CDR3 DNA: TGCGCCAGCAGCTTGGGGCGGGTTCCTGGGGACTATGGCTACACCTTC
CDR3 protein: CASSLGRVPGDYGYTF
D gene: .
V gene: TRBV5-1
J gene: TRBJ1-2
clone size: .

CDR3 DNA: TGTGCCAGCAGTACACAGGGACTAGGTGGCTACACCTTC
CDR3 protein: CASSTQGLGGYTF
D gene: .
V gene: TRBV6-2/TRBV6-3
J gene: TRBJ1-2
clone size: .

CDR3 DNA: TGTGCCATCAGTAAGGGGTTCGGACAGGGGACCCACGAGCAGTACTTC
CDR3 protein: CAISKGFGQGTHEQYF
D gene: TRBD1
V gene: TRBV10-3
J gene: TRBJ2-7
clone size: .

CDR3 DNA: TGTGCCATCAGTGTGGACATACAAGAGACCCAGTACTTC
CDR3 protein: CAISVDIQETQYF
D gene: .
V gene: TRBV10-3
J gene: TRBJ2-5
clone size: .

CDR3 DNA: TGTGCCAGCAGTCCGAGGACGAACACCGGGGAGCTGTTTTTT
CDR3 protein: CASSPRTNTGELFF
D gene: .
V gene: TRBV3-1/TRBV3-2
J gene: TRBJ2-2
clone size: .

CDR3 DNA: TGCGCCAGCAGCCAAGTGGGACAGGGGGCTTTGGGCTATGGCTACACCTTC
CDR3 protein: CASSQVGQGALGYGYTF
D gene: TRBD1
V gene: TRBV4-1
J gene: TRBJ1-2
clone size: .

CDR3 DNA: TGTGCCACCCGTGCGGGGTATAGCAATCAGCCCCAGCATTTT
CDR3 protein: CATRAGYSNQPQHF
D gene: .
V gene: TRBV6-1
J gene: TRBJ1-5
clone size: .

CDR3 DNA: TGTGCCAGCAGCCCCCGACTGATTACTGAAGCTTTCTTT
CDR3 protein: CASSPRLITEAFF
D gene: .
V gene: TRBV7-9
J gene: TRBJ1-1
clone size: .

CDR3 DNA: TGTGCCAGCACCGACAGGGAGTATGGCTACACCTTC
CDR3 protein: CASTDREYGYTF
D gene: TRBD1
V gene: TRBV28
J gene: TRBJ1-2
clone size: .

CDR3 DNA: TGTGCCAGCAGCTCCGACAGGGAGTGGGATTCACCCCTCCACTTT
CDR3 protein: CASSSDREWDSPLHF
D gene: TRBD1
V gene: TRBV5-6
J gene: TRBJ1-6
clone size: .

CDR3 DNA: TGTGCCAGTAGTATCGGGGGAGCGGATAATGAAAAACTGTTTTTT
CDR3 protein: CASSIGGADNEKLFF
D gene: .
V gene: TRBV19
J gene: TRBJ1-4
clone size: .

CDR3 DNA: TGTGCCAGCTCGACAGGGATTCCCTCCACTGAAGCTTTCTTT
CDR3 protein: CASSTGIPSTEAFF
D gene: TRBD1
V gene: TRBV18
J gene: TRBJ1-1
clone size: .

CDR3 DNA: TGTGCCAGTAGTGTCTCGGGACTAGCGGGGAGCTCCTACGAGCAGTACTTC
CDR3 protein: CASSVSGLAGSSYEQYF
D gene: TRBD2
V gene: TRBV19
J gene: TRBJ2-7
clone size: .

CDR3 DNA: TGTGCCAGCAGCTTATTTATGAACACTGAAGCTTTCTTT
CDR3 protein: CASSLFMNTEAFF
D gene: .
V gene: TRBV7-3
J gene: TRBJ1-1
clone size: .

CDR3 DNA: TGTGCCAGCAGCCCCGGGACAGCTGGTGAAAAACTGTTTTTT
CDR3 protein: CASSPGTAGEKLFF
D gene: TRBD1
V gene: TRBV7-9
J gene: TRBJ1-4
clone size: .

CDR3 DNA: TGTGCCAGCAGCGTCCCTGGGAGGGACACCATATATTTT
CDR3 protein: CASSVPGRDTIYF
D gene: .
V gene: TRBV9
J gene: TRBJ1-3
clone size: .

CDR3 DNA: TGTGCCAGCAGTGATATGGAGACCCAGTACTTC
CDR3 protein: CASSDMETQYF
D gene: .
V gene: TRBV25-1
J gene: TRBJ2-5
clone size: few

CDR3 DNA: TGTGCCAGCAGCTTAGGGAGGGACAGGGCAGGGAACACTGAAGCTTTCTTT
CDR3 protein: CASSLGRDRAGNTEAFF
D gene: TRBD1
V gene: TRBV7-6
J gene: TRBJ1-1
clone size: .

CDR3 DNA: TGTGCCAGCGGGACAGGTGGGGGCTATGGCTACACCTTC
CDR3 protein: CASGTGGGYGYTF
D gene: TRBD1
V gene: TRBV2
J gene: TRBJ1-2
clone size: .

CDR3 DNA: TGTGCCAGCAGCTTAGTAGCGGGGTCCTTTTACGAGCAGTACTTC
CDR3 protein: CASSLVAGSFYEQYF
D gene: TRBD2
V gene: TRBV7-6
J gene: TRBJ2-7
clone size: .

CDR3 DNA: TGTGCCAGCAGTGACCCAGGACACTCTCCCTACGAGCAGTACTTC
CDR3 protein: CASSDPGHSPYEQYF
D gene: .
V gene: TRBV25-1
J gene: TRBJ2-7
clone size: .

CDR3 DNA: TGTGCCAGTAGTATGGGGGGGTACACAGATACGCAGTATTTT
CDR3 protein: CASSMGGYTDTQYF
D gene: TRBD2
V gene: TRBV19
J gene: TRBJ2-3
clone size: .

CDR3 DNA: TGTGCCAGCAGCTCCCCGACAGGTGCGGGCTACACCTTC
CDR3 protein: CASSSPTGAGYTF
D gene: .
V gene: TRBV5-6
J gene: TRBJ1-2
clone size: .

CDR3 DNA: TGTGCCAGCAGTAGATCGGGACAGGGGGGTAACGAGCAGTACTTC
CDR3 protein: CASSRSGQGGNEQYF
D gene: TRBD1
V gene: TRBV6-5
J gene: TRBJ2-7
clone size: .

CDR3 DNA: TGTGCCAGCGGACAGGGGAGTGAGTACACTGAAGCTTTCTTT
CDR3 protein: CASGQGSEYTEAFF
D gene: TRBD1
V gene: TRBV6-5
J gene: TRBJ1-1
clone size: .

CDR3 DNA: TGTGCCAGTAGTATTATGGCGGCAGGGGGCGTTAGTGGCTACACCTTC
CDR3 protein: CASSIMAAGGVSGYTF
D gene: TRBD1
V gene: TRBV19
J gene: TRBJ1-2
clone size: .

CDR3 DNA: TGCGCCAGCAGCCAGGACAGGGTAGGATCCTACGAGCAGTACTTC
CDR3 protein: CASSQDRVGSYEQYF
D gene: TRBD1
V gene: TRBV4-1
J gene: TRBJ2-7
clone size: .

CDR3 DNA: TGTGCCAGCAGCTCGACAGTACCCTATGGCTACACCTTC
CDR3 protein: CASSSTVPYGYTF
D gene: .
V gene: TRBV7-9
J gene: TRBJ1-2
clone size: .

CDR3 DNA: TGTGCCAGCAGTTACTCTAGCGGGAGAATCTACGAGCAGTACTTC
CDR3 protein: CASSYSSGRIYEQYF
D gene: TRBD2
V gene: TRBV6-5
J gene: TRBJ2-7
clone size: .

CDR3 DNA: TGTGCCACCAGTGACATACAGGGGGCCCAAGAGACCCAGTACTTC
CDR3 protein: CATSDIQGAQETQYF
D gene: TRBD1
V gene: TRBV24-1
J gene: TRBJ2-5
clone size: .

CDR3 DNA: TGTGCCAGCAGCGACACGACAGGGGGCGGAAACGAGCAGTACTTC
CDR3 protein: CASSDTTGGGNEQYF
D gene: TRBD1
V gene: TRBV7-2
J gene: TRBJ2-7
clone size: once

CDR3 DNA: TGCGCCAGCAGCCATATTCTGGGAGCGAGCTCCTACAATGAGCAGTTCTTC
CDR3 protein: CASSHILGASSYNEQFF
D gene: .
V gene: TRBV4-1
J gene: TRBJ2-1
clone size: .

CDR3 DNA: TGTGCCAGCACTCCCGGGAGTGAGAGTTATGGCTACACCTTC
CDR3 protein: CASTPGSESYGYTF
D gene: .
V gene: TRBV6-5
J gene: TRBJ1-2
clone size: .

CDR3 DNA: TGTGCCAGCAGCGCGGACAGGGTCTACGAGCAGTACTTC
CDR3 protein: CASSADRVYEQYF
D gene: TRBD1
V gene: TRBV7-9
J gene: TRBJ2-7
clone size: once

CDR3 DNA: TGCGCCAGCAGCTTGGAGGGGTACAGGGGACTTGTATCCTACAATGAGCAGTTCTTC
CDR3 protein: CASSLEGYRGLVSYNEQFF
D gene: .
V gene: TRBV5-1
J gene: TRBJ2-1
clone size: .

CDR3 DNA: TGTGCCTGGAGTGTCGGGATCGGAAACGAGCAGTACTTC
CDR3 protein: CAWSVGIGNEQYF
D gene: .
V gene: TRBV30
J gene: TRBJ2-7
clone size: .

CDR3 DNA: TGTGCCACCAGCAGAGCCAAGGACAGCCTTATCACCGGGGAGCTGTTTTTT
CDR3 protein: CATSRAKDSLITGELFF
D gene: .
V gene: TRBV15
J gene: TRBJ2-2
clone size: .

CDR3 DNA: TGTGCCAGCAGTGCCCTAAGCGGGATGAACACCGGGGAGCTGTTTTTT
CDR3 protein: CASSALSGMNTGELFF
D gene: TRBD2
V gene: TRBV27
J gene: TRBJ2-2
clone size: .

CDR3 DNA: TGTGCCATCAACACAGAGGGGGGGCCGGGAAACACCATATATTTT
CDR3 protein: CAINTEGGPGNTIYF
D gene: .
V gene: TRBV10-3
J gene: TRBJ1-3
clone size: .

CDR3 DNA: TGTGCCAGCAGCCGCTCGGGGTACAATGAGCAGTTCTTC
CDR3 protein: CASSRSGYNEQFF
D gene: .
V gene: TRBV3-1/TRBV3-2
J gene: TRBJ2-1
clone size: .